This T cell receptor beta chain was recovered during a study of early T cells in non-severe SARS-CoV-2 infection. Study-wide findings and caveats: Anti-spike CD8 responses were favored in VDJdb matching, and private and CD4 specificities were missed.

Tagging with unique molecular identifiers was applied to individual cDNA molecules. TCRdb reprocessed the 5' RACE reads with MiXCR, giving one entry per CDR3 protein. This table has around 80,000 distinct CDR3 sequences, roughly 13% appearing once. In this sample, this clonotype turned up many times. Its antigen is as yet unknown. Sequenced sample: whole blood. The TCR comes from an adult who was a healthcare worker with PCR-confirmed SARS-CoV-2 infection or an uninfected control (not recorded which).

DNA of the CDR3: TGTGCCAGCAGTGTCAATGAGCAGTTCTTC. Its translation: CASSVNEQFF. This sequence joins TRBV12-3 or TRBV12-4 and TRBJ2-1; D gene ambiguous. The CDR3 sequence is 10 residues long. V lost 5 bases and J 6 bases, leaving 2 bases between the germline ends.